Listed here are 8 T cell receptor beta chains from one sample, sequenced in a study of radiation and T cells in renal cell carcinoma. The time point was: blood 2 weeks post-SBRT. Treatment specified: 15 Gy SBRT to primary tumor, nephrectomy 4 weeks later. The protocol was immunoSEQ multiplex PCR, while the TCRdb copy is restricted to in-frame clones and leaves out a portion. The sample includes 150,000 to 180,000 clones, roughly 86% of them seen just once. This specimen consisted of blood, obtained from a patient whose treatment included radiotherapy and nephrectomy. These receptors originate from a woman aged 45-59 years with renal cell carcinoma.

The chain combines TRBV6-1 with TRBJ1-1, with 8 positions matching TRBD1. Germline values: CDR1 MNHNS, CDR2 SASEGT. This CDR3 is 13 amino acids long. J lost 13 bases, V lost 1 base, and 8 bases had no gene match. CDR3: CASSEEGGTGGFF. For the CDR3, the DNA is TGTGCCAGCAGTGAAGAAGGAGGGACAGGTGGTTTCTTT.

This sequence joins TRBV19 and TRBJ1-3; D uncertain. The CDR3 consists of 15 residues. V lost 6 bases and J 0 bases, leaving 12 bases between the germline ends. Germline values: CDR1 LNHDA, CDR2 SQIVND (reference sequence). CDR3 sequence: CASSDTLVSGNTIYF. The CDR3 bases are TGTGCCAGTAGCGACACCTTGGTCTCTGGAAACACCATATATTTT.

The CDR3 bases are TGTGCCAGCAGTTACTTTGGGGGCACAGATACGCAGTATTTT. Its protein is CASSYFGGTDTQYF. The V and J genes are TRBV6-5 and TRBJ2-3; D unclear. This CDR3 has 14 residues. The germline gives CDR1 MNHEY, CDR2 SVGAGI. The V and J ends lost 1 base and 1 base respectively, with 6 bases between them.

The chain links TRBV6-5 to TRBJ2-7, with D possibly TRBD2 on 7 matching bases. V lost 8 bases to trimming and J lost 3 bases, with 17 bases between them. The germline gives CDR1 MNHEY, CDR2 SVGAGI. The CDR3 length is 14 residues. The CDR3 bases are TGTGCCAGCCGGCCGGGGGGCTCCAACTACGAGCAGTACTTC. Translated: CASRPGGSNYEQYF.

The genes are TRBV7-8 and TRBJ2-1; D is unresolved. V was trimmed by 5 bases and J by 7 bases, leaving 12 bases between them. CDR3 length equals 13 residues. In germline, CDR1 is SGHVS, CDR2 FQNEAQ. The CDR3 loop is CASSPDRLNEQFF. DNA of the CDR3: TGTGCCAGCAGCCCGGATCGGCTAAATGAGCAGTTCTTC.

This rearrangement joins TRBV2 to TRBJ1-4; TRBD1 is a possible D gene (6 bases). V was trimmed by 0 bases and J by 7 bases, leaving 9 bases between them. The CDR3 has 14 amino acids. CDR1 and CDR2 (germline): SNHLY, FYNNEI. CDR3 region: CASSEALRGEKLFF. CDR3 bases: TGTGCCAGCAGTGAAGCGCTCAGGGGTGAAAAACTGTTTTTT. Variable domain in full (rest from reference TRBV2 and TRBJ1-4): EPEVTQTPSHQVTQMGQEVILRCVPISNHLYFYWYRQILGQKVEFLVSFYNNEISEKSEIFDDQFSVERPDGSNFTLKIRSTKLEDSAMYFCASSEALRGEKLFFGSGTQLSVL.

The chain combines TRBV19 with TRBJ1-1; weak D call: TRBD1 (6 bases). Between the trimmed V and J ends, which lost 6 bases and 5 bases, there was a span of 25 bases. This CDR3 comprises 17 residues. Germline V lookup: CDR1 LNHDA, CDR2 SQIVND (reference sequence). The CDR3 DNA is TGTGCCAGTAGCCGCACCTCGGACAGAGTTTGGGGGACTGAAGCTTTCTTT. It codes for CASSRTSDRVWGTEAFF.

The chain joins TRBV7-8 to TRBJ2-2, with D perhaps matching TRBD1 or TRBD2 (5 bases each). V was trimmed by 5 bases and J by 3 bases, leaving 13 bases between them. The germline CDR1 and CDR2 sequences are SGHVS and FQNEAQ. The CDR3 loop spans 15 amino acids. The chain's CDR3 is CASSPPGPDTGELFF. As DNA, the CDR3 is TGTGCCAGCAGCCCCCCGGGGCCGGACACCGGGGAGCTGTTTTTT.